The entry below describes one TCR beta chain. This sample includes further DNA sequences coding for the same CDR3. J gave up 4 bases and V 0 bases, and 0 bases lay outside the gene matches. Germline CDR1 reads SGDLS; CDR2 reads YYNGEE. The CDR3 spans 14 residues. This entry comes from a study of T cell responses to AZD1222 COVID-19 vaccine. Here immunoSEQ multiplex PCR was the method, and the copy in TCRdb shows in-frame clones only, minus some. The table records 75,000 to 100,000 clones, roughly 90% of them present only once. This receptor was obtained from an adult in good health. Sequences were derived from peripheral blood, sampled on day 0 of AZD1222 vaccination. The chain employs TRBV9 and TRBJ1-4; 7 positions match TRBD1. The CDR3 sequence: CASSVAGGNEKLFF. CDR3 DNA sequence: TGTGCCAGCAGCGTAGCAGGGGGTAATGAAAAACTGTTTTTT.